The 12 T cell receptor beta chains listed next were all sequenced from one sample in a study of T cell responses to AZD1222 COVID-19 vaccine. Measured with immunoSEQ multiplex PCR; TCRdb has only the in-frame clones, and not every one. Altogether tens of thousands of clones are present, 88% being singletons, with the ten largest covering about 12%. The starting material was peripheral blood, obtained 28 days after the second AZD1222 dose. The receptors were gathered from an adult who received the AZD1222 COVID-19 vaccine.

The rearrangement joins TRBV6-2 or TRBV6-3 to TRBJ1-4, with 7 bases fitting TRBD1. Looked up from germline, CDR1 is MNHEY and CDR2 is SVGEGT. Trimming took 6 bases from V and 7 from J; bases not matched to a gene: 8. The CDR3 runs to 14 residues. CDR3 bases: TGTGCCAGCAGCTATACAGGGGACGGTGAAAAACTGTTTTTT. This gives the protein CASSYTGDGEKLFF.

This chain links TRBV20-1 with TRBJ1-2; unclear D gene. The V and J ends lost 3 bases and 2 bases respectively, with 16 bases between them. CDR3 length: 15 residues. Germline CDR1 and CDR2: DFQATT and SNEGSKA (reference sequence). The CDR3 coding sequence is TGCAGTGCTAGTCCGGTTGGAGGTTCCAACTATGGCTACACCTTC. Translating gives CSASPVGGSNYGYTF.

This clone has just one count. The junction departs from the called germline gene at one end, perhaps through a read error. The chain joins TRBV4-3 to TRBJ2-5, with a weak D call TRBD1 (5 bases). Germline V CDR1 and CDR2: LGHNA, YSLEER. The CDR3 loop spans 16 amino acids. CDR3 amino acids: CASSQTPRVDQGTQYF. The CDR3 DNA reads as TGCGCCAGCAGCCAGACCCCCAGGGTAGATCAAGGGACCCAGTACTTC.

The chain couples TRBV3-1 (or the pseudogene TRBV3-2) to TRBJ2-2; TRBD2 matches at 7 bases. The length of the CDR3 is 14 residues. Trimming removed 6 bases from V and 5 bases from J; junction bases left unmatched: 6. Germline CDR1 LGHDT, CDR2 YNNKEL (reference sequence). This CDR3 reads CASRGTGGTGELFF. The CDR3 DNA is TGTGCCAGCAGAGGGACCGGGGGGACCGGGGAGCTGTTTTTT.

The chain is built from TRBV5-6 and TRBJ2-7, with 11 bases that match TRBD1. The V segment lost 4 bases and the J segment 4 bases; nucleotides outside the gene matches: 7. There are 15 residues in the CDR3. CDR1 SGHDT and CDR2 YYEEEE come from the germline V gene. In nucleotides, the CDR3 is TGTGCCAGCAGCCCCGGGACAGGGGGGTCTTACGAGCAGTACTTC. It is translated as CASSPGTGGSYEQYF.

V is TRBV9 and J is TRBJ2-1; D possibly corresponds to TRBD1 (6 bases). Germline lookup yields CDR1 SGDLS and CDR2 YYNGEE. CDR3 size: 19 residues. Trimming took off 0 bases at V and 4 bases at J, with 23 bases between the two ends. The CDR3 is CASSVALEGDTQGYNEQFF. CDR3 coding DNA: TGTGCCAGCAGCGTAGCCTTAGAGGGGGACACTCAGGGATACAATGAGCAGTTCTTC.

There are a few counts of this clone. The V gene is TRBV27, the J gene TRBJ1-1, with a possible D match to TRBD1 (5 bases). V lost 4 bases to trimming and J lost 6 bases, with 12 bases between them. The CDR3 contains 13 residues. Germline CDR1 reads MNHEY; CDR2 reads SMNVEV (reference sequence). The CDR3 DNA reads as TGTGCCAGCAGTTCCGGGGCAGTCTCTGAAGCTTTCTTT. This sequence encodes CASSSGAVSEAFF.

The V and J genes are TRBV18 and TRBJ1-5; 9 bases map to TRBD1. The germline gives CDR1 KGHSH, CDR2 LQKENI. Trimming at V came to 4 bases and at J to 7 bases, leaving 8 bases not matched to a gene. The CDR3 is 15 amino acids. The CDR3 sequence: CASSLGQGREQPQHF. The DNA for the CDR3 is TGTGCCAGCTCACTAGGACAGGGGAGGGAACAGCCCCAGCATTTT.

V and J are TRBV4-3 and TRBJ1-2; D is perhaps TRBD1 (6 bases). This CDR3 has 14 amino acids. Trimming removed 2 bases from V and 6 bases from J, with 13 bases in between. CDR1 and CDR2 (germline): LGHNA, YSLEER. CDR3 nucleotides: TGCGCCAGCAGCCAATCAGGGAGGGGGAATGGCTACACCTTC. The encoded protein is CASSQSGRGNGYTF.

The chain couples TRBV5-1 to TRBJ1-6, with unresolved D. Deletions cut 3 bases from V and 11 bases from J, with 12 bases between. There are 13 residues in the CDR3. Germline CDR1 reads SGHRS; CDR2 reads YFSETQ. As DNA, the CDR3 is TGCGCCAGCAGCTCACGAGAAGAGGCACCCCTCCACTTT. Amino acid sequence: CASSSREEAPLHF.

V is TRBV5-1 and J is TRBJ2-5; 11 bases map to TRBD2. Trimming took 3 bases from V and 1 from J; bases not matched to a gene: 2. The CDR3 is made up of 15 amino acids. Germline assignment: CDR1 SGHRS and CDR2 YFSETQ. CDR3 in amino acids: CASSYLAGGQETQYF. CDR3 sequence (DNA): TGCGCCAGCAGCTATCTAGCGGGGGGCCAAGAGACCCAGTACTTC.

The chain links TRBV6-5 to TRBJ2-7; D call uncertain. Trimming shortened V by 2 bases and J by 0 bases, and 11 bases separated the two germline ends. Germline CDR1 reads MNHEY; CDR2 reads SVGAGI. The length of the CDR3 is 15 residues. DNA of the CDR3: TGTGCCAGCAGTTACCGGCCGTTAGGCTCCTACGAGCAGTACTTC. Residues: CASSYRPLGSYEQYF.